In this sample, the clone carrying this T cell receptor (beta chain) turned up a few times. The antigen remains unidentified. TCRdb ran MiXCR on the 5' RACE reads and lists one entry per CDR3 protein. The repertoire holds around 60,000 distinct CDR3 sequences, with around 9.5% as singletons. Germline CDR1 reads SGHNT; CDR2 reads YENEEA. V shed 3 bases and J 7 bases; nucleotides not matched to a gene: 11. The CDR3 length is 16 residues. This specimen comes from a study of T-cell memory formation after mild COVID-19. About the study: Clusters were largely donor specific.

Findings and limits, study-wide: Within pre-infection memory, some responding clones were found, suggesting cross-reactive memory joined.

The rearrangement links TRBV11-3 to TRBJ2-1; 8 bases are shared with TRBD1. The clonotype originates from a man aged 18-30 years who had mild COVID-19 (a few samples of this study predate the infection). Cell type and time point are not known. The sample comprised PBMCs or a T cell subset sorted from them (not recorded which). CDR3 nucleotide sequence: TGTGCCAGCAGCTTGGGGCAGGGGGCCCGAGGGAATGAGCAGTTCTTC. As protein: CASSLGQGARGNEQFF.